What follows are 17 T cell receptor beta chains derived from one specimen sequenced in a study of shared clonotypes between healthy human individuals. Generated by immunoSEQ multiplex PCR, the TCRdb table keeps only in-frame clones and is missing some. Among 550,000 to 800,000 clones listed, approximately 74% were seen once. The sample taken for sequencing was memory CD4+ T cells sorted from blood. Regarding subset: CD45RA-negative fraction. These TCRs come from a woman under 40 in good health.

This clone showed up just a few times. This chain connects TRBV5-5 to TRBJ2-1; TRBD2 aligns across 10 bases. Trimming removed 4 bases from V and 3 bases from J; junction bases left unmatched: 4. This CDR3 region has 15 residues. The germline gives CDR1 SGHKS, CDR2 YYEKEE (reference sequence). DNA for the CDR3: TGTGCCAGCAGCCAATTAGCGGGAGGCTACAATGAGCAGTTCTTC. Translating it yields CASSQLAGGYNEQFF.

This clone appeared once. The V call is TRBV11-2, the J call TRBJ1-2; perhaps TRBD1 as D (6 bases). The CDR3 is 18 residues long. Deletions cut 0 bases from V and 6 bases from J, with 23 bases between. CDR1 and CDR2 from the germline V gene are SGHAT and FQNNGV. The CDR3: CASSLDSHPGTTIDGYTF. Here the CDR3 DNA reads TGTGCCAGCAGCTTAGATTCTCATCCCGGGACAACAATTGATGGCTACACCTTC.

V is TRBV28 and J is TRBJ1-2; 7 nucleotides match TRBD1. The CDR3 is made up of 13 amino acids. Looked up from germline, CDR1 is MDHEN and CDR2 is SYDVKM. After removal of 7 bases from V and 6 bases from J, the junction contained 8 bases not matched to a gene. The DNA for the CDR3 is TGTGCCAGCAATCGACAGGGATCGGATGGCTACACCTTC. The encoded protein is CASNRQGSDGYTF.

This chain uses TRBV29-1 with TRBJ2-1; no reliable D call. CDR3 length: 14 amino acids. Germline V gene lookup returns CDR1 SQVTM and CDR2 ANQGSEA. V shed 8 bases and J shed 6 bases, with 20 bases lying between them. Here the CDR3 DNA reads TGCAGCCCTGGCCGCTCTCGGATACGCAATGAGCAGTTCTTC. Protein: CSPGRSRIRNEQFF.

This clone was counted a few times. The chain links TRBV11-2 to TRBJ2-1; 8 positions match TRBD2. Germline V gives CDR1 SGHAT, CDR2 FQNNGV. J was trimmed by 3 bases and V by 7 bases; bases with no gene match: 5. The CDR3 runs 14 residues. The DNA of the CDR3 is TGTGCCAGCACTAGCGGGCCCAACTACAATGAGCAGTTCTTC. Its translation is CASTSGPNYNEQFF.

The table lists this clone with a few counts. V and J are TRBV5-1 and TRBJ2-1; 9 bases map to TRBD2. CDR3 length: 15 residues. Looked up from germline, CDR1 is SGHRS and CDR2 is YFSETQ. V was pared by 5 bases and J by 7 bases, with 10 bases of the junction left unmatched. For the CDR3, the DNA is TGCGCCAGCAGAACGGTAGCGGGAGAGGAGAATGAGCAGTTCTTC. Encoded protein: CASRTVAGEENEQFF.

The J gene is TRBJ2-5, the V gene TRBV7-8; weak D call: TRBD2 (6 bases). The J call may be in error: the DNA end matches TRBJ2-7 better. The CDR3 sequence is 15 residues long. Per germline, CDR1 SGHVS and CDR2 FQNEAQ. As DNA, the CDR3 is TGTGCCAGCACCCTACGGCGGGATAAACCCTACGAGCAGTACTTC. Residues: CASTLRRDKPYEQYF.

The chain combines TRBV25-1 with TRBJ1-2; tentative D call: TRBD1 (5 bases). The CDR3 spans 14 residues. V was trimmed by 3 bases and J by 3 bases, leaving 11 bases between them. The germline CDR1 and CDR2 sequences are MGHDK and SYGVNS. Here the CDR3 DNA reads TGTGCCAGCAGTGATTGGACGGGGGACTATGGCTACACCTTC. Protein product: CASSDWTGDYGYTF.

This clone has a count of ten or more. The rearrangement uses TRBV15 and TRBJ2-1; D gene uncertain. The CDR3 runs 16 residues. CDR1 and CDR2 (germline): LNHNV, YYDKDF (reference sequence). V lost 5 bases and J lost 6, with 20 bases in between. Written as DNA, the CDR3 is TGTGCCACCAGCGGACGGACCAGGTGGCTTGGCAATGAGCAGTTCTTC. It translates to CATSGRTRWLGNEQFF.

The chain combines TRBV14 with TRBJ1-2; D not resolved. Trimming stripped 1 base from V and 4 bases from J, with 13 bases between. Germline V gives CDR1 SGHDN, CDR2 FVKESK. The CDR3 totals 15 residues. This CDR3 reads CASSQVSGVSYGYTF. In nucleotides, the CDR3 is TGTGCCAGCAGCCAAGTGTCCGGAGTCTCCTATGGCTACACCTTC.

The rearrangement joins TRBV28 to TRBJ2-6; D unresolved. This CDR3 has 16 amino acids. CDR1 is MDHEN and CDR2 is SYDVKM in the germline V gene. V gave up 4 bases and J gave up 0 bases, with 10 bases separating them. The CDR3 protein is CASSWGLGSGANVLTF. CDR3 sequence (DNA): TGTGCCAGCAGTTGGGGTCTGGGCTCTGGGGCCAACGTCCTGACTTTC.

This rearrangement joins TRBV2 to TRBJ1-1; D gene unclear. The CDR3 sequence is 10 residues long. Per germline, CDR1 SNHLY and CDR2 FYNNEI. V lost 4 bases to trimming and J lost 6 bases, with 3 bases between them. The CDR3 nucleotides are TGTGCCAGCAGTGGACCTGAAGCTTTCTTT. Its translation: CASSGPEAFF.

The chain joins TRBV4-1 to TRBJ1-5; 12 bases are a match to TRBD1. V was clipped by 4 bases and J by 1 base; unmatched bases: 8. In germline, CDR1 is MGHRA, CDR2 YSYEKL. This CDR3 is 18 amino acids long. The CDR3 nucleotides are TGCGCCAGCAGCCTTCATTCGGGACAGGGGGCGAGCAATCAGCCCCAGCATTTT. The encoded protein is CASSLHSGQGASNQPQHF.

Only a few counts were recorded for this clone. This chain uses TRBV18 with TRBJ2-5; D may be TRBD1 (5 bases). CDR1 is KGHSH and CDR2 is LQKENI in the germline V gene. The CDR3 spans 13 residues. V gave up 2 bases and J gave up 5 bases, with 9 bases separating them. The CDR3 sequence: CASSPRGFETQYF. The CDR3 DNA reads TGTGCCAGCTCACCAAGGGGTTTCGAGACCCAGTACTTC.

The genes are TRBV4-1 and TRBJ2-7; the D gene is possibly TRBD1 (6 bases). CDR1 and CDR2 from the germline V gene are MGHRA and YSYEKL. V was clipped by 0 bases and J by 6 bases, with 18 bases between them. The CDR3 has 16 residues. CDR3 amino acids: CASSQEIVGSRGEQYF. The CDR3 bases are TGCGCCAGCAGCCAAGAAATAGTTGGCAGCAGGGGCGAGCAGTACTTC.

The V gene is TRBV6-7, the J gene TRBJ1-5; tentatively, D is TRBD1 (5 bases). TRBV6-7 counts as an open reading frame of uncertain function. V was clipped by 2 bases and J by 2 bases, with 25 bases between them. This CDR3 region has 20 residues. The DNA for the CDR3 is TGTGCCAGCAGTTACCCGTCCGGTACAGGAGGGGCCAGGGGCAATCAGCCCCAGCATTTT. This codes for CASSYPSGTGGARGNQPQHF.

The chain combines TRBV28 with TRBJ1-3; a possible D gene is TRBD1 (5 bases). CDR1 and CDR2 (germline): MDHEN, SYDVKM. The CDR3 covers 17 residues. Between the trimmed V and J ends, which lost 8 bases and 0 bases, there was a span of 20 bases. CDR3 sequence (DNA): TGTGCCAGCCTAAACCCCGCAGGGCCGATCTCTGGAAACACCATATATTTT. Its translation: CASLNPAGPISGNTIYF.